The source of this T cell receptor (beta chain) is a study of graft-versus-host responses after intestinal transplantation. Across the study: For approximately three years after anti-thymocyte globulin induction, all recipients took tacrolimus and steroids. Study-wide findings and caveats: Allograft clonal ratios (graft-versus-host to host-versus-graft) were high in patients who had graft-donor T cell macrochimerism. Early post-transplant HvG declines were associated with peak circulating GvH clone levels. GvH clones surfaced in recipient marrow, some emerging earlier in ileum or blood.

This clone was seen once. Its antigen is unidentified. Graft tissue was processed to release intraepithelial and lamina propria lymphocytes. Sequencing was performed with immunoSEQ multiplex PCR; in TCRdb, only in-frame clones are kept and a portion is missing. Of fewer than 20,000 clones listed, approximately 79% are singletons. The trim removed 7 bases at V and 0 bases at J, leaving 12 bases unmatched. Germline V gives CDR1 SGHRS, CDR2 YFSETQ. The CDR3 runs 16 residues. The sequence was obtained from a human patient who received an intestinal transplant, so some T cells may come from the graft donor. The rearrangement joins TRBV5-1 to TRBJ1-2; the match to TRBD1 covers 7 bases. This specimen consisted of ileum tissue, obtained approximately 450 days after intestinal transplant. This CDR3 reads CASGRDSLRSNYGYTF. The DNA of the CDR3 is TGCGCCAGCGGCCGGGACAGTCTACGATCTAACTATGGCTACACCTTC.